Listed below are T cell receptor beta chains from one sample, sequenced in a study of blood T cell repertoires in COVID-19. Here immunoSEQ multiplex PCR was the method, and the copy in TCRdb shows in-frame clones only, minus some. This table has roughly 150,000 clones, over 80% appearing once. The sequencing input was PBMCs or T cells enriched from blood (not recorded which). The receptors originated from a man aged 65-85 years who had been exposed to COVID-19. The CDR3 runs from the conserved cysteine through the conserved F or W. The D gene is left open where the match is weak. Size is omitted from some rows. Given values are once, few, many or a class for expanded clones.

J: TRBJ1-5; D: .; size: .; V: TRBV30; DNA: TGTGCCTGGAGTGGAGGGGGTAATCAGCCCCAGCATTTT; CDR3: CAWSGGGNQPQHF
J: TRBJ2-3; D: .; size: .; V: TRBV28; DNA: TGTGCCAGCAGCCCCTATAACGGCGGGGACGCAGATACGCAGTATTTT; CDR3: CASSPYNGGDADTQYF
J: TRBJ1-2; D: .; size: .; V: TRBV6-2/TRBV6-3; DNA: TGTGCCAGCAGTCAGGGTCTGAGGAAGGGCTACACCTTC; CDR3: CASSQGLRKGYTF
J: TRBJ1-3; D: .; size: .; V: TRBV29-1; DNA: TGCAGCTCGACCCACAGGGCGACCGTCAAACTTGGAAACACCATATATTTT; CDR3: CSSTHRATVKLGNTIYF
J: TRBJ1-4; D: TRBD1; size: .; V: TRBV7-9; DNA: TGTGCCAGCAGCTTAGATTACAGGGGTAATGAAAAACTGTTTTTT; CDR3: CASSLDYRGNEKLFF
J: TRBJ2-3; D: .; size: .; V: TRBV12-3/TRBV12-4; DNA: TGTGCCAGCAGTTCGACAGAGCCAGATACGCAGTATTTT; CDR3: CASSSTEPDTQYF
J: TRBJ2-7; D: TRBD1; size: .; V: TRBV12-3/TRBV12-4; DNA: TGTGCCAGCAGCCAACAGGGGGCTCCCGAGCAGTACTTC; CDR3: CASSQQGAPEQYF
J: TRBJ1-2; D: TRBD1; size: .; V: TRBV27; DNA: TGTGCCAGCTGCCAAGGCCCCACAGGGGGCGGGGGGTATGGCTACACCTTC; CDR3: CASCQGPTGGGGYGYTF
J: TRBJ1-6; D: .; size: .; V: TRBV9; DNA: TGTGCCAGCAGCCTCGGGAGGGATTCACCCCTCCACTTT; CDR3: CASSLGRDSPLHF
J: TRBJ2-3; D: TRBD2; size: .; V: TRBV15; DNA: TGTGCCACCAGCAGAGGCCCGCCGGGACTAGCGGGAGAAGATACGCAGTATTTT; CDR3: CATSRGPPGLAGEDTQYF
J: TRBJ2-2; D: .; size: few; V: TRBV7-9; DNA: TGTGCCAGCAGCTTGGGACAGAACACCGGGGAGCTGTTTTTT; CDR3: CASSLGQNTGELFF
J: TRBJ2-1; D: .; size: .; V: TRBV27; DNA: .; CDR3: CASSTSTSSRYNEQFF
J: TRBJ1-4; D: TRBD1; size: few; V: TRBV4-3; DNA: TGCGCCAGCAGCCAAGAGGGACAGGGGCAATTAATCGGCGGTGAAAAACTGTTTTTT; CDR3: CASSQEGQGQLIGGEKLFF
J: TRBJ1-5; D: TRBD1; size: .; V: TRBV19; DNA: TGTGCCAGTAGCTCCGGGACAGGGGGCAGCCAGCCCCAGCATTTT; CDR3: CASSSGTGGSQPQHF
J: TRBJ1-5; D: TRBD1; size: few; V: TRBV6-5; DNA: TGTGCCAGCAGCACCGACAGGGGTGAGCCCCAGCATTTT; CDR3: CASSTDRGEPQHF
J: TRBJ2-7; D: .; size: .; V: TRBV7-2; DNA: TGTGCCAGCAGCCCCGGAAGGCAGGGGACACACGAGCAGTACTTC; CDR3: CASSPGRQGTHEQYF
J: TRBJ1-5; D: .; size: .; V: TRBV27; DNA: TGTGCCAGCAGTCCCCGGGTCATGAGCAATCAGCCCCAGCATTTT; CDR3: CASSPRVMSNQPQHF
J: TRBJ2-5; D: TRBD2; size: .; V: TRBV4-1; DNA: TGCGCCAGCAGCCAGTATACGCTAGCGGAGACCCCCCAAGAGACCCAGTACTTC; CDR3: CASSQYTLAETPQETQYF
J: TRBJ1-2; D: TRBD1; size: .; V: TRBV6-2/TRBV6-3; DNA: TGTGCCAGCAGTTACCTCCGGGACAGCGCTCTATCGTGCACCTTC; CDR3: CASSYLRDSALSCTF
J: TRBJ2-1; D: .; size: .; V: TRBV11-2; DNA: TGTGCCAGCAGCTCTAGTTCTGGCGGGGACAATGAGCAGTTCTTC; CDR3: CASSSSSGGDNEQFF
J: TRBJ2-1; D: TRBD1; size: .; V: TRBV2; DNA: TGTGCCAGCAGAGAGACAGGGGCCTCGGTGCAGTTCTTC; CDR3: CASRETGASVQFF
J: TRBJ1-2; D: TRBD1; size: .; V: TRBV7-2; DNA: TGTGCCAGCAGGGGACAGGATCTGGGAGGCTACACCTTC; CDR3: CASRGQDLGGYTF
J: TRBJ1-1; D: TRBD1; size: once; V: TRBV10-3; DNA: TGTGCCATCACCAAGACAGGGAGTGACACTGAAGCTTTCTTT; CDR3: CAITKTGSDTEAFF
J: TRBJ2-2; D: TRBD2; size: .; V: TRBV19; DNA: TGTGCCAGTTGCCTAGCGGGGTTTAACACCGGGGAGCTGTTTTTT; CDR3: CASCLAGFNTGELFF
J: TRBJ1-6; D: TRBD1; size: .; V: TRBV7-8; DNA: TGTGCCAGCAGGGACACAGGGGGTTTATCACCCCTCCACTTT; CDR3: CASRDTGGLSPLHF
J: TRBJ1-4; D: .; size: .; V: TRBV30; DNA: TGTGCCTGGAGGGGCCGAGGGGGACACTTTAATGAAAAACTGTTTTTT; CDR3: CAWRGRGGHFNEKLFF
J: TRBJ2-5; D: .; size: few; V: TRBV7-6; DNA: TGTGCCAGCAGCTTAGCAAGCCAGGCCCAAGAGACCCAGTACTTC; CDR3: CASSLASQAQETQYF
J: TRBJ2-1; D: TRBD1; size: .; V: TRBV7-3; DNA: TGTGCCAGCAGCCTTGGACAGGGGGCCTACAATGAGCAGTTCTTC; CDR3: CASSLGQGAYNEQFF
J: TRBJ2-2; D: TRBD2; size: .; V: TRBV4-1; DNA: TGCGCCAGCAGTTTACTAGCGGGGGGGCTTGGCGGGGAGCTGTTTTTT; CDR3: CASSLLAGGLGGELFF
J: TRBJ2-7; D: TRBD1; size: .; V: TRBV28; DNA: TGTGCCAGCAGTTTCTGGACAGGGGCGGACGAGCAGTACTTC; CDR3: CASSFWTGADEQYF
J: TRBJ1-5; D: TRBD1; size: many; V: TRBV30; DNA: TGTGCCTGGACCTCAGGGGGCTATCAGCCCCAGCATTTT; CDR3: CAWTSGGYQPQHF
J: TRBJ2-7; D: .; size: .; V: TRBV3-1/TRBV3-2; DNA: TGTGCCAGCACCGGAACCGCGGCCGCCGGCGAGCAGTACTTC; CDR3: CASTGTAAAGEQYF
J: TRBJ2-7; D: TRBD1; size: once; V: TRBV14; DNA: TGTGCCAGCAGCTCAGGGAGACAGGGGCTCTACGAGCAGTACTTC; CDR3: CASSSGRQGLYEQYF
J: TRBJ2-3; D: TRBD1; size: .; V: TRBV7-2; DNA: TGTGCCAGCAGCTTGCAGACAGGGACAGATACGCAGTATTTT; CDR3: CASSLQTGTDTQYF
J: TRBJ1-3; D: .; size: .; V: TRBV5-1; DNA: TGCGCCAGCAGCGCCCGTCCGGGACAATCTGGAAACACCATATATTTT; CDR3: CASSARPGQSGNTIYF
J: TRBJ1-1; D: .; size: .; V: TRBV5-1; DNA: TGCGCCAGCAGCGGAAGGGACGGGACAACTGAAGCTTTCTTT; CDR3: CASSGRDGTTEAFF
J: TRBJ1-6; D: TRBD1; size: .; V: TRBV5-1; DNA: TGCGCCAGCAGAGTTGGACAGGGGGGTTTTTCACCCCTCCACTTT; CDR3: CASRVGQGGFSPLHF
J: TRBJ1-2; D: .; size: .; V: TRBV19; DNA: TGTGCCAGTAGTATCGCCTGGACAGCTTTTAAGGATGGCTACACCTTC; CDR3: CASSIAWTAFKDGYTF
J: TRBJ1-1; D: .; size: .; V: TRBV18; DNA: TGTGCCAGCTCACCCCGGACTGTGAACACTGAAGCTTTCTTT; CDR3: CASSPRTVNTEAFF
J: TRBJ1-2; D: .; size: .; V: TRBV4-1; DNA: TGCGCCAGCAGCCAGGGTTTAGGGGTACCAGGCGGCTACACCTTC; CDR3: CASSQGLGVPGGYTF
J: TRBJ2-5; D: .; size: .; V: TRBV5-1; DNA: TGCGCCAGCAGCTTTAACCTAGCGCCAACCGAGACCCAGTACTTC; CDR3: CASSFNLAPTETQYF
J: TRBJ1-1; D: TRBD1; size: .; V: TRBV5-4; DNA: TGTGCCAGCAGCCCTGGACAGGGGGTTGAAGCTTTCTTT; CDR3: CASSPGQGVEAFF
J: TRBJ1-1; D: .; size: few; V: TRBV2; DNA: TGTGCCAGCAGTGTGGTGATGGGCTTGAGGAACACTGAAGCTTTCTTT; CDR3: CASSVVMGLRNTEAFF
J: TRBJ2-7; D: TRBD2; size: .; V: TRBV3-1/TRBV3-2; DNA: TGTGCCAGCAGCCACAGCGGGAGAGAGTACGAGCAGTACTTC; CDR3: CASSHSGREYEQYF
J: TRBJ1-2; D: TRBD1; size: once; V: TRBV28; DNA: TGTGCCAGCAGGACCGGGACAGGGGCCTATGGCTACACCTTC; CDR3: CASRTGTGAYGYTF
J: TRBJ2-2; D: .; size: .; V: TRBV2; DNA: TGTGCCAGCAGTGGGAGGTCAACGTACACCGGGGAGCTGTTTTTT; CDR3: CASSGRSTYTGELFF
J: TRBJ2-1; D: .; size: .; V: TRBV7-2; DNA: TGTGCCAGCAGCTGGGCTGTTGCCTCATCCTACAATGAGCAGTTCTTC; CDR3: CASSWAVASSYNEQFF
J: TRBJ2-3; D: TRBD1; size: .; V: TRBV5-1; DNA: TGCGCCAGCAGCTTGGGACAGGGGACTAGCACAGATACGCAGTATTTT; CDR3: CASSLGQGTSTDTQYF
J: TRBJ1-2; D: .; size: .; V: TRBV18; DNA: TGTGCCAGCTCACCACGGGGCAGGGCGAAGAACTATGGCTACACCTTC; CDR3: CASSPRGRAKNYGYTF
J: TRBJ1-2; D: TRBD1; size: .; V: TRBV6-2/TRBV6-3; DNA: TGTGCCAGCAGTTACACAGCCCCGGCAGGGGGTAACTATGGCTACACCTTC; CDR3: CASSYTAPAGGNYGYTF
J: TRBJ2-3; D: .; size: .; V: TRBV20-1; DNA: TGCTCATTCGGAGACACAGATACGCAGTATTTT; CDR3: CSFGDTDTQYF
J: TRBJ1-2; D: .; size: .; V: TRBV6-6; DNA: TGTGCCAGCACTAGAGGGCGGGGCTACACCTTC; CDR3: CASTRGRGYTF
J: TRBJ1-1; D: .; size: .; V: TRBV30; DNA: TGTGCCTGGAGTTTACAGCCGAACACTGAAGCTTTCTTT; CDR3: CAWSLQPNTEAFF
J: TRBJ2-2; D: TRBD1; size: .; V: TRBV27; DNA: TGTGCCAGCAGTCGGGACAGAGGCACCGGGGAGCTGTTTTTT; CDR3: CASSRDRGTGELFF
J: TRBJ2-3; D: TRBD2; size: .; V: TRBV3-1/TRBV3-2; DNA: TGTGCCAGCAGCCAAGATAGCACCGATCCGAGGCGGGGGGGCCTCCCAGGCGGCGGTACGCAGTATTTT; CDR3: CASSQDSTDPRRGGLPGGGTQYF
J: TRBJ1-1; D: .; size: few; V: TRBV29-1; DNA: TGCAGCGCCACCACAGGGATAGCTTTCTTT; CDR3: CSATTGIAFF
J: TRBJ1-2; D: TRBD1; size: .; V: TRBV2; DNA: TGTGCCAGTTTACGACAGGGGGCCGCCCTTAACTATGGCTACACCTTC; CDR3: CASLRQGAALNYGYTF
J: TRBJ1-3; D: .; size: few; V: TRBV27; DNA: TGTGCCAGCAGTCCCAGTAGCGGTCACTTGATGGGAAACACCATATATTTT; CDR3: CASSPSSGHLMGNTIYF
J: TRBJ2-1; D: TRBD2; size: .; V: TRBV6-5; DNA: TGTGCCAGCAGCACAGCGGGGGTCTCCTACAATGAGCAGTTCTTC; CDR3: CASSTAGVSYNEQFF